This T cell receptor (beta chain) was documented in a study of PD-1 blockade in mismatch repair-deficient tumors. Repertoires were generated with immunoSEQ multiplex PCR, while TCRdb's copy carries only in-frame clones and drops some. Of more than 90,000 clones in the sample, about three quarters were seen once. The CDR3 covers 15 residues. Trimming cost V 4 bases and J 4 bases; bases outside gene matches: 5. Germline CDR1 LNHDA, CDR2 SQIVND (reference sequence). The source of this sequence is an adult with mismatch repair-deficient cancer. This material consisted of peripheral blood, taken approximately 60 weeks after starting pembrolizumab. The chain has TRBV19 and TRBJ2-1; 9 bases agree with TRBD1. The CDR3 DNA is TGTGCCAGTAGTAAGGGACAGGGCTCGTACAATGAGCAGTTCTTC. Residues: CASSKGQGSYNEQFF.